The 22 T cell receptor beta chains listed next were all sequenced from one sample in a study of CD8 T cells in ankylosing spondylitis. Study-wide points: Seemingly distinctive of ankylosing spondylitis blood was a TCR beta motif formed by eight highly homologous variants.

In TCRdb, the 5' RACE reads were re-called with MiXCR into one record per CDR3 protein. The sample lists more than 300,000 distinct CDR3 sequences; approximately 8% were seen once. Their antigens are not known. The material sequenced was blood, either unsorted or a sorted T cell fraction (not recorded which). These TCRs come from a male donor with ankylosing spondylitis.

The CDR3 protein is CASSEARSGNSPLHF. The CDR3 DNA follows: TGTGCCAGCAGTGAAGCACGCAGCGGAAATTCACCCCTCCACTTT. V gene TRBV2 combines with J gene TRBJ1-6; no firm D call. CDR1 is SNHLY and CDR2 is FYNNEI in the germline V gene. Between the trimmed V and J ends, which lost 0 bases and 7 bases, there was a span of 10 bases. The CDR3 runs to 15 residues.

This clonotype was counted between two and nine times. CDR3 sequence: CSARGTSGRQETQYF. The CDR3 DNA reads as TGCAGTGCTAGAGGAACTAGCGGGCGACAAGAGACCCAGTACTTC. The chain links TRBV20-1 to TRBJ2-5, with 9 bases aligning to TRBD2. J lost 2 bases, V lost 1 base, and 5 bases had no gene match. CDR3 length: 15 residues. Germline assignment: CDR1 DFQATT and CDR2 SNEGSKA (reference sequence).

The sample holds many counts of this clonotype. V gene TRBV12-3 or TRBV12-4 combines with J gene TRBJ1-1; D not resolved. V gave up 6 bases and J gave up 2 bases, with 13 bases separating them. The CDR3 has 14 amino acids. In DNA, the CDR3 is TGTGCCAGCAGGCGGACGAGGGCCAACACTGAAGCTTTCTTT. It yields the protein CASRRTRANTEAFF.

The V gene is TRBV4-2, the J gene TRBJ1-1, with 7 bases that match TRBD1. V shed 1 base and J 1 base; nucleotides not matched to a gene: 15. CDR3 length equals 19 residues. CDR1 LGHNA and CDR2 YNFKEQ come from the germline V gene. Written as DNA, the CDR3 is TGTGCCAGCAGCCAAGGGGAAGGGGCAGGGGGTGGGGGGAACACTGAAGCTTTCTTT. Amino acids: CASSQGEGAGGGGNTEAFF.

This clonotype has at least ten counts. The rearrangement links TRBV12-3 or TRBV12-4 to TRBJ2-1; D is unclear. V lost 4 bases, J lost 2 bases, and 9 bases lay in between. This CDR3 has 14 amino acids. The CDR3 sequence: CASSWQLAYNEQFF. Here the CDR3 DNA reads TGTGCCAGCAGTTGGCAGCTAGCCTACAATGAGCAGTTCTTC.

The chain couples TRBV20-1 to TRBJ2-1, with D perhaps being TRBD1 or TRBD2 (6 bases each). CDR1 is DFQATT, CDR2 SNEGSKA, per germline (reference sequence). The germline V and J ends were trimmed by 2 bases and 12 bases, with 23 bases remaining between them. The CDR3 consists of 15 residues. In DNA form, the CDR3 reads TGCAGTGCTAGACTCAGGGGCGCGCCTAGCGCAGCGCAGTTCTTC. It yields the protein CSARLRGAPSAAQFF.

The sample holds a few counts of this clonotype. The V and J genes are TRBV29-1 and TRBJ1-2, with D possibly being TRBD1 (5 bases). V was clipped by 2 bases and J by 11 bases, with 9 bases between them. This CDR3 is 10 amino acids long. In germline, CDR1 is SQVTM, CDR2 ANQGSEA. The CDR3 protein is CSVEWGGYTF. In nucleotides, the CDR3 is TGCAGCGTTGAATGGGGGGGGTACACCTTC.

CDR3 in amino acids: CASSSRSGKSYNEQFF. As DNA, the CDR3 is TGTGCCAGCAGCTCCCGTAGCGGGAAGTCCTACAATGAGCAGTTCTTC. The chain joins TRBV11-3 to TRBJ2-1; 8 nucleotides agree with TRBD2. The V segment lost 4 bases and the J segment 1 base; nucleotides outside the gene matches: 6. This CDR3 contains 16 residues. Germline-derived CDR1 and CDR2 are SGHNT and YENEEA.

This clonotype was counted between two and nine times. This chain links TRBV27 with TRBJ2-7, with TRBD2 as a possible D gene (6 bases). V shed 5 bases and J shed 8 bases, with 19 bases lying between them. The CDR3 extends over 14 amino acids. Germline V gene lookup returns CDR1 MNHEY and CDR2 SMNVEV (reference sequence). The CDR3, as DNA: TGTGCCAGCAGTCCATCCGGGACTCTTGCTCAGCAGTACTTC. Its protein product is CASSPSGTLAQQYF.

At least ten counts were recorded for this clonotype. The V call is TRBV5-6, the J call TRBJ1-1, with unresolved D. The CDR3 loop spans 11 amino acids. Germline CDR1 and CDR2: SGHDT and YYEEEE. V was cut by 3 bases and J by 6 bases, with 6 bases left in between. CDR3: CASSWKAEAFF. CDR3 nucleotides: TGTGCCAGCAGCTGGAAGGCTGAAGCTTTCTTT.

In this sample, this clonotype turned up many times. The chain employs TRBV6-5 and TRBJ1-1; perhaps TRBD1 as D (5 bases). In germline, CDR1 is MNHEY, CDR2 SVGAGI. CDR3 length equals 14 residues. V gave up 4 bases and J gave up 6 bases, with 15 bases separating them. DNA of the CDR3: TGTGCCAGCAGTTGGGGGGGGAGAGGAGCTGAAGCTTTCTTT. Translated, it gives CASSWGGRGAEAFF.

This clonotype was counted a few times. The rearrangement joins TRBV27 to TRBJ2-7, with D hard to call. The V gene's germline CDR1 is MNHEY and CDR2 SMNVEV (reference sequence). The CDR3 runs to 11 residues. Trimming removed 3 bases at V and 6 bases at J, with 6 bases between. CDR3 in DNA: TGTGCCAGCAGTTTCCCCCCCGAGCAGTACTTC. This gives the protein CASSFPPEQYF.

In this sample, this clonotype turned up a few times. The chain carries TRBV20-1 and TRBJ2-5, with D uncertain. The CDR3 sequence is 11 residues long. The V and J ends lost 4 bases and 5 bases respectively, with 8 bases between them. Germline V gene sequence: CDR1 DFQATT, CDR2 SNEGSKA (reference sequence). CDR3 nucleotide sequence: TGCAGTGCTAATGAGATCGAGACCCAGTACTTC. It encodes CSANEIETQYF.

The chain uses TRBV10-1 and TRBJ2-3; TRBD1 agrees at 8 bases. The length of the CDR3 is 12 residues. Germline trimming cut 10 bases from V and 4 bases from J; bases unmatched to any gene: 4. Germline V CDR1 and CDR2: WNHNN, SYGVQD (reference sequence). CDR3 DNA: TGCGCCACGAGCAGGGGGCCAGATACGCAGTATTTT. Translating it yields CATSRGPDTQYF.

V usage is TRBV27 and J usage is TRBJ1-5, with no clear D. The CDR3 is 14 amino acids. Germline V gene lookup returns CDR1 MNHEY and CDR2 SMNVEV (reference sequence). V dropped 5 bases and J dropped 3 bases, with 11 bases sitting between them. For the CDR3, the DNA is TGTGCCAGCAGTCCCGGGATCCCCAATCAGCCCCAGCATTTT. It specifies CASSPGIPNQPQHF.

This clonotype has only a few counts. The chain carries TRBV29-1 and TRBJ2-5; D might be TRBD2 (7 bases). Trimming took off 3 bases at V and 7 bases at J, with 15 bases between the two ends. Germline loops: CDR1 SQVTM, CDR2 ANQGSEA. This CDR3 is 13 amino acids long. The CDR3: CSVESAGAVTQYF. CDR3 sequence (DNA): TGCAGCGTTGAGTCCGCGGGGGCTGTGACCCAGTACTTC.

CDR3 sequence reads: CASSPPSVDTQYF. The CDR3 coding sequence is TGTGCCAGCTCACCACCGTCGGTAGATACGCAGTATTTT. V and J are TRBV18 and TRBJ2-3; no clear D gene. The CDR3 runs to 13 residues. Germline values: CDR1 KGHSH, CDR2 LQKENI. V was cut by 0 bases and J by 5 bases, with 6 bases left in between. Complete variable domain (other parts from reference TRBV18 and TRBJ2-3): NAGVMQNPRHLVRRRGQEARLRCSPMKGHSHVYWYRQLPEEGLKFMVYLQKENIIDESGMPKERFSAEFPKEGPSILRIQQVVRGDSAAYFCASSPPSVDTQYFGPGTRLTVL.

This clonotype came up many times. V usage is TRBV24-1 and J usage is TRBJ2-1; 12 nucleotides match TRBD1. The trim removed 5 bases at V and 9 bases at J, leaving 7 bases unmatched. CDR1 is KGHDR, CDR2 SFDVKD, per germline. The CDR3 runs to 15 residues. The CDR3 spells CATSGGDRGPGEQFF. DNA for the CDR3: TGTGCCACCAGTGGAGGGGACAGGGGGCCGGGTGAGCAGTTCTTC.

This clonotype has ten or more counts. V is TRBV11-2 and J is TRBJ2-3, with a possible D match to TRBD2 (6 bases). Germline CDR1 and CDR2: SGHAT and FQNNGV. The CDR3 consists of 14 residues. Trimming stripped 5 bases from V and 6 bases from J, with 15 bases between. Here the CDR3 reads CASSQATSFDTQYF. The CDR3 nucleotides are TGTGCCAGCAGCCAAGCGACTAGTTTCGATACGCAGTATTTT.

The chain recombines TRBV28 with TRBJ2-6; a possible D gene is TRBD2 (6 bases). V was trimmed by 6 bases and J by 2 bases, leaving 17 bases between them. Germline V lookup: CDR1 MDHEN, CDR2 SYDVKM. This CDR3 contains 17 residues. The CDR3 protein is CASSPTLPSAGANVLTF. CDR3 nucleotides: TGTGCCAGCAGCCCCACCCTGCCTAGCGCTGGGGCCAACGTCCTGACTTTC. Based on the CDR3 plus reference TRBV28 and TRBJ2-6, the full variable domain is DVKVTQSSRYLVKRTGEKVFLECVQDMDHENMFWYRQDPGLGLRLIYFSYDVKMKEKGDIPEGYSVSREKKERFSLILESASTNQTSMYLCASSPTLPSAGANVLTFGAGSRLTVL.

Many counts were recorded for this clonotype. This chain joins TRBV10-3 and TRBJ2-7; 7 positions agree with TRBD2. The CDR3 spans 16 residues. CDR1 and CDR2 from the germline V gene are ENHRY and SYGVKD. With V trimmed by 0 bases and J by 2 bases, 7 bases remained unmatched. The CDR3 here is CAISESPASGTYEQYF. The CDR3 DNA reads TGTGCCATCAGTGAGTCGCCGGCTAGCGGAACCTACGAGCAGTACTTC.

This clonotype has a count of ten or more. J is TRBJ2-3 and V is TRBV20-1; 9 bases align to TRBD2. With V trimmed by 6 bases and J by 5 bases, 6 bases remained unmatched. Per germline, CDR1 DFQATT and CDR2 SNEGSKA (reference sequence). The CDR3 consists of 13 residues. CDR3 nucleotides: TGCAGTGCATGGGGACTAGCCGGAGATACGCAGTATTTT. Residues: CSAWGLAGDTQYF.